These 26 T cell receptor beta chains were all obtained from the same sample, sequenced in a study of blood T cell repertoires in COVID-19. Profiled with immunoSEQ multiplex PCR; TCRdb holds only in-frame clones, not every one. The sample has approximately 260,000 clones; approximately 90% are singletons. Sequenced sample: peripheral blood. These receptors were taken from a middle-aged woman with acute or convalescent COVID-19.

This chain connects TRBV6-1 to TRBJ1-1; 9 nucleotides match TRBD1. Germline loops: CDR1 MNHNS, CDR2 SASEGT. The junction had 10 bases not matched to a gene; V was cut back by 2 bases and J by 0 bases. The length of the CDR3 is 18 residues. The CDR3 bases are TGTGCCAGCAGTGAAACCGGGACAGGGAACGGGATGAACACTGAAGCTTTCTTT. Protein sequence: CASSETGTGNGMNTEAFF.

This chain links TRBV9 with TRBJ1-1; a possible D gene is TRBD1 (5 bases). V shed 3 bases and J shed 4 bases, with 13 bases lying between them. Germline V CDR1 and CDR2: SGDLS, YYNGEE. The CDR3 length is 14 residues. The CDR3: CASSALRRGTEAFF. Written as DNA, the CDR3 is TGTGCCAGCAGCGCCCTCAGGAGGGGCACTGAAGCTTTCTTT.

CDR3 loop: CASSSGGVGYNEQFF. The CDR3 region has the DNA TGTGCCAGCAGTTCCGGGGGTGTAGGGTACAATGAGCAGTTCTTC. V usage is TRBV6-2 or TRBV6-3 and J usage is TRBJ2-1, with TRBD2 as a possible D gene (6 bases). Germline V gives CDR1 MNHEY, CDR2 SVGEGT. The V end lost 4 bases, the J end lost 4 bases, and 14 bases lay between the germline ends. The CDR3 is 15 amino acids.

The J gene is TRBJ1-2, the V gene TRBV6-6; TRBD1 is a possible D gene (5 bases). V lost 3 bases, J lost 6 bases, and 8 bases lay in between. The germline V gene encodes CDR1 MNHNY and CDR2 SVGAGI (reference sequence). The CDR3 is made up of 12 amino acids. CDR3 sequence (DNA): TGTGCCAGCAGTTATACCAGGGATGGCTACACCTTC. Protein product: CASSYTRDGYTF.

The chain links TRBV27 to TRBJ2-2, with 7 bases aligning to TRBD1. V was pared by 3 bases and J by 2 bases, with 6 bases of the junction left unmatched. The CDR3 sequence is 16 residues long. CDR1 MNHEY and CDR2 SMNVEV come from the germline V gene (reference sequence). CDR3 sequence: CASSFAGDSNTGELFF. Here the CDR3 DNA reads TGTGCCAGCAGTTTCGCCGGGGACAGCAACACCGGGGAGCTGTTTTTT.

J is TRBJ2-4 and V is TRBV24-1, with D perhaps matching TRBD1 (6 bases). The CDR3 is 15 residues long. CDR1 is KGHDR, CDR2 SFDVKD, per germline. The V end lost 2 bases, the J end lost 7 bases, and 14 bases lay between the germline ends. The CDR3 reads CATSDSHRVRNIQYF. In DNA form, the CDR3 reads TGTGCCACCAGTGATTCCCACAGGGTCCGTAACATTCAGTACTTC.

The DNA of the CDR3 is TGTGCCAGCACCCGACAGGGGGGTGGCTACACCTTC. It yields the protein CASTRQGGGYTF. The chain carries TRBV3-1 (or the pseudogene TRBV3-2) and TRBJ1-2; 9 bases fit TRBD1. Germline-derived CDR1 and CDR2 are LGHDT and YNNKEL (reference sequence). This CDR3 comprises 12 residues. J lost 7 bases, V lost 7 bases, and 4 bases had no gene match.

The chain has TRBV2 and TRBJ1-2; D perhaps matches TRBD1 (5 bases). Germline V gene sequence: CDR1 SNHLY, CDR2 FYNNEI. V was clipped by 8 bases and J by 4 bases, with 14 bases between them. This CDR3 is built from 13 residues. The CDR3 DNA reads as TGTGCCAGCTCTCGACAGTTATTCTATGGCTACACCTTC. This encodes CASSRQLFYGYTF.

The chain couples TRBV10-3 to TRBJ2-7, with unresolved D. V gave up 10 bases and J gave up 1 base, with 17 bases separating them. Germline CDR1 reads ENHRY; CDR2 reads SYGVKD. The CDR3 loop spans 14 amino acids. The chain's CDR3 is CATRVLKQSYEQYV. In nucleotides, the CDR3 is TGTGCCACCCGGGTTCTCAAGCAATCCTACGAGCAGTACGTC.

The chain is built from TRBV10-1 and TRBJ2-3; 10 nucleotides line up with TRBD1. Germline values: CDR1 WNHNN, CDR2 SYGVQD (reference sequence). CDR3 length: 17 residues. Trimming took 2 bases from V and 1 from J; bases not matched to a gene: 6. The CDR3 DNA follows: TGCGCCAGCAGTGAGACTGCCGGGACAGGGGGCACAGATACGCAGTATTTT. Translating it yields CASSETAGTGGTDTQYF.

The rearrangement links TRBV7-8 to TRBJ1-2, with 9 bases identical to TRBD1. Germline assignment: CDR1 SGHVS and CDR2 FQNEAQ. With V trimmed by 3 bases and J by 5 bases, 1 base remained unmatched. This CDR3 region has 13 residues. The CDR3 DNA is TGTGCCAGCAGCTTGGGACAGGGATATGGCTACACCTTC. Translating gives CASSLGQGYGYTF.

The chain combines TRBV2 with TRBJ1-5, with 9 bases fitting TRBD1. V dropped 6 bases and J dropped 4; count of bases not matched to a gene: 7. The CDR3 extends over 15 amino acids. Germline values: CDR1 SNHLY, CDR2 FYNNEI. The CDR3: CASRWTGAKNQPQHF. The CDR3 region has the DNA TGTGCCAGCAGGTGGACAGGGGCAAAAAATCAGCCCCAGCATTTT.

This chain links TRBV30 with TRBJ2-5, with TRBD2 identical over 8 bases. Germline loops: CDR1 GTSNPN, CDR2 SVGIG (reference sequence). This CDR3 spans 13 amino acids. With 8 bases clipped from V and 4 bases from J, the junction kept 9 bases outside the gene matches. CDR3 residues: CARGAGVGETQYF. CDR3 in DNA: TGTGCCCGAGGAGCGGGGGTGGGAGAGACCCAGTACTTC. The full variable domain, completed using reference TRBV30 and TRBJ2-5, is SQTIHQWPATLVQPVGSPLSLECTVEGTSNPNLYWYRQAAGRGLQLLFYSVGIGQISSEVPQNLSASRPQDRQFILSSKKLLLSDSGFYLCARGAGVGETQYFGPGTRLLVL.

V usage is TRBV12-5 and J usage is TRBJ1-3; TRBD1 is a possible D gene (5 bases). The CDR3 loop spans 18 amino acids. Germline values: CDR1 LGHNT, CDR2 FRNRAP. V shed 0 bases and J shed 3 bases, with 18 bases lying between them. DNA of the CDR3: TGTGCTAGTGGTTTGGTACTCGCGTCGGGGGAATATGGAAACACCATATATTTT. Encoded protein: CASGLVLASGEYGNTIYF.

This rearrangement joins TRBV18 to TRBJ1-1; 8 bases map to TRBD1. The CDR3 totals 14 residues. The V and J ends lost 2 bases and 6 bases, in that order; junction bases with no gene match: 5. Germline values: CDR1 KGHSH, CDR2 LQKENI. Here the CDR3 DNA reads TGTGCCAGCTCACCAAGTCAGGGGGCGGCTGAAGCTTTCTTT. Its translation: CASSPSQGAAEAFF.

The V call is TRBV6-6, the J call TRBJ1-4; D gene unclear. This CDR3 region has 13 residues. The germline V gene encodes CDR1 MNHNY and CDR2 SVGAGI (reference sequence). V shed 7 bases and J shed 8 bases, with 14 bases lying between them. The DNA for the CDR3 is TGTGCCAGCACGGTCCACTCATCGGAAAAACTGTTTTTT. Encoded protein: CASTVHSSEKLFF.

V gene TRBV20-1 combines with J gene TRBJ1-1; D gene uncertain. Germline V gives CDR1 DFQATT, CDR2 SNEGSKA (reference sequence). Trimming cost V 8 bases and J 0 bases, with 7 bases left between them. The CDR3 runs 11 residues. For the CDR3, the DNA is TGCAGTCCGGTTATGAACACTGAAGCTTTCTTT. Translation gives CSPVMNTEAFF.

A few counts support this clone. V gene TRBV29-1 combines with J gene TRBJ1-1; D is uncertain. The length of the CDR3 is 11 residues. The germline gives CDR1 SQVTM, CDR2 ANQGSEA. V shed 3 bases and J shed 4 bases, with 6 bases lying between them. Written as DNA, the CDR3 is TGCAGCGTTGACAGAGGCACTGAAGCTTTCTTT. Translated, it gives CSVDRGTEAFF.

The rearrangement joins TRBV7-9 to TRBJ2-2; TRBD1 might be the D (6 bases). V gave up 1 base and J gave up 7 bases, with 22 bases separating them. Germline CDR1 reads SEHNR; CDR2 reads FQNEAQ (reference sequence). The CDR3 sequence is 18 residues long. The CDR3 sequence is CASSLGTWRQGKSGELFF. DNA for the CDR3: TGTGCCAGCAGCTTAGGGACATGGCGGCAGGGGAAGAGCGGGGAGCTGTTTTTT.

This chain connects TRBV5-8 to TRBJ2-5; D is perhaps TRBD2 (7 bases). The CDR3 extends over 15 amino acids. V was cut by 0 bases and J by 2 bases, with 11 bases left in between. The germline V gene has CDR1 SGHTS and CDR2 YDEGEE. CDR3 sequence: CASSLARGAQETQYF. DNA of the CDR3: TGTGCCAGCAGCTTGGCCCGGGGGGCACAAGAGACCCAGTACTTC.

The DNA of the CDR3 is TGCGCCAGCAGCTTAACTCCGGGACAGCTAAATTCACCCCTCCACTTT. It specifies CASSLTPGQLNSPLHF. The rearrangement joins TRBV5-1 to TRBJ1-6, with TRBD1 matching 7 bases. This CDR3 spans 16 amino acids. With V trimmed by 2 bases and J by 7 bases, 9 bases remained unmatched. Germline V gene data show CDR1 as SGHRS and CDR2 as YFSETQ.

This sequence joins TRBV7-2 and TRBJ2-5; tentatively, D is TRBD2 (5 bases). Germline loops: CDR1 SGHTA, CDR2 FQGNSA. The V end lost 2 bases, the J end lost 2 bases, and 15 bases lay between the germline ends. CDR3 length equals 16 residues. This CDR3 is CASSLIDYPPQETQYF. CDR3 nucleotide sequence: TGTGCCAGCAGCTTAATCGACTACCCGCCTCAAGAGACCCAGTACTTC.

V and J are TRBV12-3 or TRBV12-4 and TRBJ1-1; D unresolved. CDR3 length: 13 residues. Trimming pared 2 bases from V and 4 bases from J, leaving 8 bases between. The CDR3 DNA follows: TGTGCCAGCAGTTTATCTCAGCGCACTGAAGCTTTCTTT. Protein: CASSLSQRTEAFF.

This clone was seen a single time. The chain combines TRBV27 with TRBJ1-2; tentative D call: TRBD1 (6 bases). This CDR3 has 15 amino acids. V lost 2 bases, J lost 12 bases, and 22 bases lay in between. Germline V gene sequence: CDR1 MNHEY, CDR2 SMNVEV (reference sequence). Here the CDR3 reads CASSLRGGAGIRDTF. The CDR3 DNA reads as TGTGCCAGCAGTTTAAGGGGGGGCGCGGGTATCAGGGACACCTTC.

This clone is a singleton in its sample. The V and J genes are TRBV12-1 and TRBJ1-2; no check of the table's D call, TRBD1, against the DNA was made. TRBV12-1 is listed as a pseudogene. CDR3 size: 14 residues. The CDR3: CASTSRSLHYGYTF. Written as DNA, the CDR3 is TGTGCCAGCACTTCCAGATCGCTCCACTATGGCTACACCTTC.

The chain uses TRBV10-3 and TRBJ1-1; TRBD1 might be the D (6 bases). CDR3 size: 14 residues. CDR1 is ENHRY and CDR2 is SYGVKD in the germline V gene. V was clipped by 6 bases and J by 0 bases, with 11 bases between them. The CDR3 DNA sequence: TGTGCCATCAGCTCGACAGGTATGAACACTGAAGCTTTCTTT. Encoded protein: CAISSTGMNTEAFF.